The next 21 T cell receptor beta chains were all read from a single sample in a study of sequential checkpoint blockade in melanoma. Generated by immunoSEQ multiplex PCR, the TCRdb table keeps only in-frame clones and is missing some. This table holds approximately 11,000 clones, around two thirds found once. Treatment reported: randomized to nivolumab then ipilimumab (arm A) or the reverse (arm B). The sequences come from CD8+ T cells sorted from blood (inferred from file names), collected from a patient given nivolumab and ipilimumab in sequence. The receptors were sampled from a human donor with melanoma.

The chain is built from TRBV5-6 and TRBJ1-1; TRBD1 aligns across 9 bases. The CDR3 covers 18 residues. Germline lookup yields CDR1 SGHDT and CDR2 YYEEEE. Germline trimming cut 4 bases from V and 2 bases from J; bases unmatched to any gene: 15. The CDR3 reads CASSPGQGGETVNTEAFF. For the CDR3, the DNA is TGTGCCAGCAGCCCGGGACAGGGTGGGGAAACGGTAAACACTGAAGCTTTCTTT.

This clone was recorded once. The chain recombines TRBV15 with TRBJ2-7; 7 bases are shared with TRBD1. Germline CDR1 reads LNHNV; CDR2 reads YYDKDF (reference sequence). With V trimmed by 6 bases and J by 0 bases, 2 bases remained unmatched. This CDR3 is 13 amino acids long. This chain's CDR3 is CATRDRASYEQYF. CDR3 DNA sequence: TGTGCCACCAGAGACAGGGCCTCCTACGAGCAGTACTTC.

This clone was observed a few times. V usage is TRBV5-6 and J usage is TRBJ1-3; TRBD1 matches 7 bases. V lost 3 bases to trimming and J lost 5 bases; unmatched junction nucleotides: 5. The CDR3 consists of 14 residues. The germline CDR1 and CDR2 sequences are SGHDT and YYEEEE. The DNA of the CDR3 is TGTGCCAGCAGCTGGGCAGGGGGGAGAAACACCATATATTTT. Residues: CASSWAGGRNTIYF.

Relative to its sample, this clone is medium-sized. The chain recombines TRBV28 with TRBJ1-5; D gene uncertain. The CDR3 has 12 amino acids. Deletions cut 1 base from V and 10 bases from J, with 8 bases between. Germline V gene lookup returns CDR1 MDHEN and CDR2 SYDVKM. This chain's CDR3 is CASSLFTEPQHF. CDR3 coding DNA: TGTGCCAGCAGTTTATTCACAGAACCCCAGCATTTT.

The rearrangement links TRBV6-7 to TRBJ2-7, with TRBD2 identical over 7 bases. TRBV6-7 is identified as an open reading frame with a role that is uncertain. Trimming took 2 bases from V and 0 from J; bases not matched to a gene: 7. The CDR3 length is 16 residues. The CDR3 region has the DNA TGTGCCAGCAGTTACCCCGCACTAGCGACCTCCTACGAGCAGTACTTC. It translates to CASSYPALATSYEQYF.

The gene calls are TRBV29-1 and TRBJ2-7; tentative D call: TRBD1 (5 bases). There are 13 residues in the CDR3. V gave up 2 bases and J gave up 0 bases, with 8 bases separating them. Germline V gene lookup returns CDR1 SQVTM and CDR2 ANQGSEA. The CDR3 loop reads CSVERQGSYEQYF. The CDR3 bases are TGCAGCGTTGAACGCCAGGGCTCCTACGAGCAGTACTTC.

The CDR3 nucleotides are TGTGCCAGTGGGGACAGCTCCTACGAGCAGTACTTC. Translation gives CASGDSSYEQYF. The rearrangement links TRBV19 to TRBJ2-7; 7 nucleotides align to TRBD1. Germline CDR1 is LNHDA and CDR2 is SQIVND (reference sequence). Trimming removed 8 bases from V and 0 bases from J; junction bases left unmatched: 1. The CDR3 extends over 12 amino acids.

The V gene is TRBV2, the J gene TRBJ2-3, with 13 positions matching TRBD2. There are 18 residues in the CDR3. The germline CDR1 and CDR2 sequences are SNHLY and FYNNEI. J gave up 4 bases and V 3 bases, and 10 bases lay outside the gene matches. The CDR3: CASSDLLAGGPSPDTQYF. CDR3 DNA: TGTGCCAGCAGTGACCTACTAGCGGGAGGGCCGTCCCCAGATACGCAGTATTTT. Variable domain in full (rest from reference TRBV2 and TRBJ2-3): EPEVTQTPSHQVTQMGQEVILRCVPISNHLYFYWYRQILGQKVEFLVSFYNNEISEKSEIFDDQFSVERPDGSNFTLKIRSTKLEDSAMYFCASSDLLAGGPSPDTQYFGPGTRLTVL.

This chain uses TRBV27 with TRBJ1-2; D is unclear. Deletions cut 5 bases from V and 3 bases from J, with 16 bases between. This CDR3 is built from 15 residues. Germline loops: CDR1 MNHEY, CDR2 SMNVEV (reference sequence). CDR3: CASSPQAGNYYGYTF. CDR3 sequence (DNA): TGTGCCAGCAGTCCGCAGGCCGGGAATTACTATGGCTACACCTTC.

The V call is TRBV19, the J call TRBJ1-1; 11 bases line up with TRBD1. The ends lost 5 bases at V and 0 bases at J; junction bases unmatched: 8. Looked up from germline, CDR1 is LNHDA and CDR2 is SQIVND (reference sequence). This CDR3 is 17 amino acids long. CDR3 sequence: CASSFAGTGGLNTEAFF. Here the CDR3 DNA reads TGTGCCAGTAGTTTCGCCGGGACAGGGGGTCTGAACACTGAAGCTTTCTTT.

J is TRBJ2-7 and V is TRBV28; 10 bases line up with TRBD1. Looked up from germline, CDR1 is MDHEN and CDR2 is SYDVKM. This CDR3 contains 15 residues. The V segment lost 5 bases and the J segment 3 bases; nucleotides outside the gene matches: 7. CDR3 in amino acids: CASSAHRDRGYEQYF. The CDR3 DNA follows: TGTGCCAGCAGTGCCCACCGGGACAGGGGCTACGAGCAGTACTTC.

CDR3 DNA: TGTGCCAGCAACTCGCCCGGGACAGCTAGCTACGAGCAGTACTTC. As protein: CASNSPGTASYEQYF. The chain links TRBV28 to TRBJ2-7; TRBD1 agrees at 7 bases. Germline V gene data show CDR1 as MDHEN and CDR2 as SYDVKM. The CDR3 sequence is 15 residues long. The V gene end was trimmed by 7 bases and the J gene end by 3 bases; junction bases not matched to a gene: 12.

The chain recombines TRBV4-1 with TRBJ2-5; D might be TRBD2 (6 bases). The V and J ends lost 3 bases and 5 bases respectively, with 10 bases between them. The germline V gene encodes CDR1 MGHRA and CDR2 YSYEKL. CDR3 length: 13 amino acids. In DNA, the CDR3 is TGCGCCAGCAGCCAGGGACTGTCGGAGACCCAGTACTTC. Encoded protein: CASSQGLSETQYF.

This clone was found a few times. This chain uses TRBV9 with TRBJ2-2, with a tentative D call TRBD2 (6 bases). V was trimmed by 0 bases and J by 7 bases, leaving 10 bases between them. In germline, CDR1 is SGDLS, CDR2 YYNGEE. The length of the CDR3 is 14 residues. The CDR3 region has the DNA TGTGCCAGCAGCGTAGGACTAGTTGGCGGGGAGCTGTTTTTT. It is translated as CASSVGLVGGELFF.

The V and J genes are TRBV27 and TRBJ2-2; 7 bases align to TRBD2. Germline V gives CDR1 MNHEY, CDR2 SMNVEV (reference sequence). The CDR3 is 15 residues long. V was pared by 5 bases and J by 1 base, with 4 bases of the junction left unmatched. The CDR3 bases are TGTGCCAGCAGTCCTATAGCGGGGAACACCGGGGAGCTGTTTTTT. Amino acids: CASSPIAGNTGELFF.

J is TRBJ2-2 and V is TRBV5-6; tentative D call: TRBD1 (5 bases). Trimming shortened V by 0 bases and J by 11 bases, and 8 bases separated the two germline ends. Germline loops: CDR1 SGHDT, CDR2 YYEEEE. The CDR3 has 12 amino acids. The CDR3 coding sequence is TGTGCCAGCAGCTTGGTGCAGGGCGAGCTGTTTTTT. It codes for CASSLVQGELFF.

This chain connects TRBV15 to TRBJ2-7; 7 bases are a match to TRBD2. The CDR3 spans 13 residues. Germline V gene sequence: CDR1 LNHNV, CDR2 YYDKDF (reference sequence). Trimming at V came to 11 bases and at J to 6 bases, leaving 13 bases not matched to a gene. CDR3 nucleotides: TGTGCCTCCGGACCGGGAGGCTTCGCCGAGCAGTACTTC. Its translation: CASGPGGFAEQYF.

The chain employs TRBV7-6 and TRBJ2-7, with 9 positions matching TRBD1. Germline-derived CDR1 and CDR2 are SGHVS and FNYEAQ. The CDR3 has 14 amino acids. V shed 7 bases, J shed 3 bases, and the junction held 7 bases outside the gene matches. CDR3 coding DNA: TGTGCCAGCAATCTGGGACAGGGCAACTACGAGCAGTACTTC. This codes for CASNLGQGNYEQYF.

The V and J genes are TRBV4-2 and TRBJ2-7; no firm D call. In germline, CDR1 is LGHNA, CDR2 YNFKEQ. Trimming took off 0 bases at V and 2 bases at J, with 14 bases between the two ends. This CDR3 is built from 16 residues. Here the CDR3 DNA reads TGTGCCAGCAGCCAAGATGAGGCGTCCCGCCCCTACGAGCAGTACTTC. Its protein product is CASSQDEASRPYEQYF.

The chain recombines TRBV28 with TRBJ1-5; 7 positions agree with TRBD1. The V segment lost 2 bases and the J segment 6 bases; nucleotides outside the gene matches: 4. There are 14 residues in the CDR3. Germline CDR1 reads MDHEN; CDR2 reads SYDVKM. The CDR3 reads CASSLGQASQPQHF. CDR3 bases: TGTGCCAGCAGTTTAGGACAGGCGAGTCAGCCCCAGCATTTT.

The gene calls are TRBV9 and TRBJ2-5; D gene unclear. The better agreement between TRBJ2-7 and the DNA end casts doubt on the J call. The CDR3 spans 15 residues. Germline CDR1 is SGDLS and CDR2 is YYNGEE. CDR3 in DNA: TGTGCCAGCAGCTTTGGAGATGACGGATCCTACGAGCAGTACTTC. Its translation is CASSFGDDGSYEQYF.